This record covers a single T cell receptor (beta chain). Antigen unknown. The data originate from a study of long-term antiretroviral therapy in people with HIV. Findings and caveats of the study: Post-treatment diversity went higher with ART but stayed below transplant donor controls.

The CDR3 is 13 amino acids. V lost 2 bases, J lost 1 base, and 5 bases lay in between. Germline assignment: CDR1 SEHNR and CDR2 FQNEAQ (reference sequence). Two or more post-ART PBMC samples, plus at least one pre-ART sample, were available for each donor. Cryopreserved PBMC samples of roughly 0.85-11 million cells were used for DNA extraction. Sequencing used immunoSEQ v3.0 at survey level. Profiled with immunoSEQ multiplex PCR; TCRdb holds only in-frame clones, not every one. The sample holds about 24,000 clones, 80% to 85% seen once. The sequence was obtained from a man between 50 and 59 years old with HIV. V usage is TRBV7-9 and J usage is TRBJ2-5; no clear D gene. Material: unsorted PBMCs, obtained 0.4 years after starting antiretroviral therapy. The CDR3 DNA reads as TGTGCCAGCAGCTTAAGAGCCCAAGAGACCCAGTACTTC. Protein: CASSLRAQETQYF.